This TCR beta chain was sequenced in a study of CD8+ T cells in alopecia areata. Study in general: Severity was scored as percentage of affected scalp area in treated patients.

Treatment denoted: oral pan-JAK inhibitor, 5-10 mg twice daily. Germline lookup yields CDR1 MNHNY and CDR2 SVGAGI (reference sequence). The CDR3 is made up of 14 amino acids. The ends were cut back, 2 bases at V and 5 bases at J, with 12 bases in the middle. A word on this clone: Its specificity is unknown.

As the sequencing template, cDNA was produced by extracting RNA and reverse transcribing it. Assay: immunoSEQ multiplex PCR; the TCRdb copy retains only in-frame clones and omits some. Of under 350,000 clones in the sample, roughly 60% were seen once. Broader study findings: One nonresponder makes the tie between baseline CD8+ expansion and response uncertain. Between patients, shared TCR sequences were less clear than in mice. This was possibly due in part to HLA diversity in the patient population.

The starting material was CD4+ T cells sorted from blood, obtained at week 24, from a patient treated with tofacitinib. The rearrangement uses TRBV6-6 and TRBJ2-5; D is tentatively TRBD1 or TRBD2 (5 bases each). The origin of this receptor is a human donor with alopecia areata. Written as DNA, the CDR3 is TGTGCCAGCAGTTACCCTGGGGGTCGGGAGACCCAGTACTTC. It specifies CASSYPGGRETQYF.